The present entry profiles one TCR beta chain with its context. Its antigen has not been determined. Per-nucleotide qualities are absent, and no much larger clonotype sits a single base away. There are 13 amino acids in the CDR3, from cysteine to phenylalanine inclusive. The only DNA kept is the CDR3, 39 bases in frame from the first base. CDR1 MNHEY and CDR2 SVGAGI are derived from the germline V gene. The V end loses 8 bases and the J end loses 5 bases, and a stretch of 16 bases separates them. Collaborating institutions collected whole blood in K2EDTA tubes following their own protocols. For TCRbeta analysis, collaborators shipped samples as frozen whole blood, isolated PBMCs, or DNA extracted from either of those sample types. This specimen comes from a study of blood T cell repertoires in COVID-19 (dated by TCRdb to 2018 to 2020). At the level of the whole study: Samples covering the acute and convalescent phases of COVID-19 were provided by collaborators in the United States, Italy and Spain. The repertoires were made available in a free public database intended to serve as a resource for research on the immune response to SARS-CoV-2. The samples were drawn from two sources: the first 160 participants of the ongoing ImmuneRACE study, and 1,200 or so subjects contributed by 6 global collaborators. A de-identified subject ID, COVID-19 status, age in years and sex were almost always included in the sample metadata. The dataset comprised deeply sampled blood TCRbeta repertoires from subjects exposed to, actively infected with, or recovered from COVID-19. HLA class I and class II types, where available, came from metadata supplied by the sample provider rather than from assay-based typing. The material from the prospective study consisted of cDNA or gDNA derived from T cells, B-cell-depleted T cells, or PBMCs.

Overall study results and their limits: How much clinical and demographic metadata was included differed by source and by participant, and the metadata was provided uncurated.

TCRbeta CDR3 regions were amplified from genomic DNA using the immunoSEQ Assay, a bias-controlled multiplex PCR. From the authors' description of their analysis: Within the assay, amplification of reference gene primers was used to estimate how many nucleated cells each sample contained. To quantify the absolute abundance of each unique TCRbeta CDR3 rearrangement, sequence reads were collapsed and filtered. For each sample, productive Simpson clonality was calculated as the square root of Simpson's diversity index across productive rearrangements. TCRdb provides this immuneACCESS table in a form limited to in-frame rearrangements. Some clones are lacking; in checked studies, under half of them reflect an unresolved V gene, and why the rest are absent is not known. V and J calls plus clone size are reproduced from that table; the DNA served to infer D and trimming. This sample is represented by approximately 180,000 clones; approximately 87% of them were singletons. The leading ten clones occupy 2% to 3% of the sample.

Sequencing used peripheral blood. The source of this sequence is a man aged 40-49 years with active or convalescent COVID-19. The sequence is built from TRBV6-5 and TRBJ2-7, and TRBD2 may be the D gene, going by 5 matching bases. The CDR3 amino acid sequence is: CASSVPGIHEQYF. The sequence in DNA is TGTGCCAGCTCCGTGCCGGGGATCCACGAGCAGTACTTC.